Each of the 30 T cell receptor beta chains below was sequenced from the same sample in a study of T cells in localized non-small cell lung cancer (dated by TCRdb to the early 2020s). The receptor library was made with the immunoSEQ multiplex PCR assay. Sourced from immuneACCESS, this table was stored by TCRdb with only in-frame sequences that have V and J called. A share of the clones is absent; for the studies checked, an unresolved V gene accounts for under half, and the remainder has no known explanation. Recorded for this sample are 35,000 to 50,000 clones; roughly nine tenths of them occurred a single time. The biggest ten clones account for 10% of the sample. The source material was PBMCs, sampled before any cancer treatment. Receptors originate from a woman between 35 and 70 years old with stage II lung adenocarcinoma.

The CDR3 DNA reads as TGTGCCAGCAGTTCTCCAGGACCTTTTGAAGCTTTCTTT. This gives the protein CASSSPGPFEAFF. The chain couples TRBV6-5 to TRBJ1-1; unclear D gene. The ends were cut back, 4 bases at V and 7 bases at J, with 13 bases in the middle. Germline V gene data show CDR1 as MNHEY and CDR2 as SVGAGI. The CDR3 loop spans 13 amino acids.

The CDR3 spells CASSQDSYEQYF. In nucleotides, the CDR3 is TGTGCCAGCAGCCAAGACTCCTACGAGCAGTACTTC. This rearrangement joins TRBV4-2 to TRBJ2-7; D call uncertain. This CDR3 spans 12 amino acids. Germline CDR1 reads LGHNA; CDR2 reads YNFKEQ. Trimming removed 0 bases at V and 0 bases at J, with 0 bases between.

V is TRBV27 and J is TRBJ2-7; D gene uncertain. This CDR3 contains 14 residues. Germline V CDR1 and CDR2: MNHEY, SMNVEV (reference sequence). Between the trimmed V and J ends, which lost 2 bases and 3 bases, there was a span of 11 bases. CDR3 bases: TGTGCCAGCAGTTTACGTCCACTTATCTACGAGCAGTACTTC. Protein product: CASSLRPLIYEQYF.

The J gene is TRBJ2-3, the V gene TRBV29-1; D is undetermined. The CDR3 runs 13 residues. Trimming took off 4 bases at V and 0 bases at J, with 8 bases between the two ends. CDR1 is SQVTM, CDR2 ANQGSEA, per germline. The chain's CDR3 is CSVGGASTDTQYF. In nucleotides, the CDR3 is TGCAGCGTTGGAGGAGCTAGCACAGATACGCAGTATTTT.

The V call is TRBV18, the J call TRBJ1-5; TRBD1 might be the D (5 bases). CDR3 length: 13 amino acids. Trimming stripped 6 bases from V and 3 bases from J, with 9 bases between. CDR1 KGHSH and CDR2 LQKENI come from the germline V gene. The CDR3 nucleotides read TGTGCCAGCTCTAGGGACTTCAATCAGCCCCAGCATTTT. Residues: CASSRDFNQPQHF.

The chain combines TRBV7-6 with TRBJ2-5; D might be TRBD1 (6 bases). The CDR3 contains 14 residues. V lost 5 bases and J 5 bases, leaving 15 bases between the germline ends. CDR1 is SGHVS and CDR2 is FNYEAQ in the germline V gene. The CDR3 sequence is CASSKQGSQETQYF. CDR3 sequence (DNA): TGTGCCAGCAGCAAACAGGGCAGTCAGGAGACCCAGTACTTC.

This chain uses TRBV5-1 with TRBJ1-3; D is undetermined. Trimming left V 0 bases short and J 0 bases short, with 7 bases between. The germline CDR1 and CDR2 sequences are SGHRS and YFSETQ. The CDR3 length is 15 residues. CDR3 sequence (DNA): TGCGCCAGCAGCTTGGCGGGCCTCTCTGGAAACACCATATATTTT. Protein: CASSLAGLSGNTIYF.

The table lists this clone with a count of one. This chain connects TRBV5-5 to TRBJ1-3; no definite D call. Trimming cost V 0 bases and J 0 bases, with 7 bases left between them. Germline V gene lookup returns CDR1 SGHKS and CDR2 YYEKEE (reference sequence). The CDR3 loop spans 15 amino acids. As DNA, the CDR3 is TGTGCCAGCAGCTTGGAGTTGAGCTCTGGAAACACCATATATTTT. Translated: CASSLELSSGNTIYF.

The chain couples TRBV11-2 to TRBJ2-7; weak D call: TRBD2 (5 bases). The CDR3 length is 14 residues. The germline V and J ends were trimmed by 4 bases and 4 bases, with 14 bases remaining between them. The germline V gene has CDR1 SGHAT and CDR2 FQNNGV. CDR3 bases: TGTGCCAGCAGCTCCATCGGGGAACTGTACGAGCAGTACTTC. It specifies CASSSIGELYEQYF.

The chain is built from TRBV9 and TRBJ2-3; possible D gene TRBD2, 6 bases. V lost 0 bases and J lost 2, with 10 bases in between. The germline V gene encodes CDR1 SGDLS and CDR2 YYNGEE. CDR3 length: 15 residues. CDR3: CASSVGTTFTDTQYF. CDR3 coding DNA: TGTGCCAGCAGCGTAGGGACTACATTCACAGATACGCAGTATTTT.

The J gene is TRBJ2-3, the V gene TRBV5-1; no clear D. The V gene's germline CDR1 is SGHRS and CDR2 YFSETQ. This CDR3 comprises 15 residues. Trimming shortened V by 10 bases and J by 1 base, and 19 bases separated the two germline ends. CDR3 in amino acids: CAATSTGSGTDTQYF. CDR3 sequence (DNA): TGCGCCGCCACCAGTACGGGCTCCGGCACAGATACGCAGTATTTT.

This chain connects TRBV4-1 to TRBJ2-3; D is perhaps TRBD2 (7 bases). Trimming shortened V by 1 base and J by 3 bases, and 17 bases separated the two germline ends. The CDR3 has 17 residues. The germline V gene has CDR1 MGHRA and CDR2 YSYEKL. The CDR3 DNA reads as TGCGCCAGCAGCCAAGGAGGCGGGGGCGGTCAAACAGATACGCAGTATTTT. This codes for CASSQGGGGGQTDTQYF.

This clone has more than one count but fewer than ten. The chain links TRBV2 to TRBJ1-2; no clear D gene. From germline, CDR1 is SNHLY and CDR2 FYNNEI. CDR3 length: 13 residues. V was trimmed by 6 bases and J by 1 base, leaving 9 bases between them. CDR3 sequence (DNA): TGTGCCAGCAGCGCTGACGTTAACTATGGCTACACCTTC. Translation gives CASSADVNYGYTF. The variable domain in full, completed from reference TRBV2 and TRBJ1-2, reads EPEVTQTPSHQVTQMGQEVILRCVPISNHLYFYWYRQILGQKVEFLVSFYNNEISEKSEIFDDQFSVERPDGSNFTLKIRSTKLEDSAMYFCASSADVNYGYTFGSGTRLTVV.

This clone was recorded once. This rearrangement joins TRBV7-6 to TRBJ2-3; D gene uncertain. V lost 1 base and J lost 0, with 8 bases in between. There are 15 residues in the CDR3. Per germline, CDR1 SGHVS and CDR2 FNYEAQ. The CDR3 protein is CASSLGVPSTDTQYF. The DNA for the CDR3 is TGTGCCAGCAGCTTAGGAGTCCCTAGCACAGATACGCAGTATTTT.

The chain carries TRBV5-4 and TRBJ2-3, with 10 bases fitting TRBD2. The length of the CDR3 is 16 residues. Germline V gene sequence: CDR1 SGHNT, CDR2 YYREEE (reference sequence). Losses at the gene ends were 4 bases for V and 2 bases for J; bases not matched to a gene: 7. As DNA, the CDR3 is TGTGCCAGCAGCGGGGTTAGCGGGGGGTCCACAGATACGCAGTATTTT. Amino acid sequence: CASSGVSGGSTDTQYF.

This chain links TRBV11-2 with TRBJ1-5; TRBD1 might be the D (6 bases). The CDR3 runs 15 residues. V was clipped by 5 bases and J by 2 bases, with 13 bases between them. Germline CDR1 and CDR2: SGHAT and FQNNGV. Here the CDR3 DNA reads TGTGCCAGCAGCGCAGGGGTCCTTCGCAATCAGCCCCAGCATTTT. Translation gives CASSAGVLRNQPQHF.

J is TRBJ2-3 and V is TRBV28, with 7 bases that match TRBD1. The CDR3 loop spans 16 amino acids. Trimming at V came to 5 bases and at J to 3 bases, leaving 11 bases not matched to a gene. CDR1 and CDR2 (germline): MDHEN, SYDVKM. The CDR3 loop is CASSSALGGYTDTQYF. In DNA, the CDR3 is TGTGCCAGCAGTAGCGCCCTAGGGGGCTATACAGATACGCAGTATTTT.

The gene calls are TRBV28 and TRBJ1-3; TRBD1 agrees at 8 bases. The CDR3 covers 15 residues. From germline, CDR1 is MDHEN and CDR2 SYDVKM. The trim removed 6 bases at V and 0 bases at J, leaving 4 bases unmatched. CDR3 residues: CASRPGGDSGNTIYF. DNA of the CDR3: TGTGCCAGCAGACCAGGGGGCGACTCTGGAAACACCATATATTTT.

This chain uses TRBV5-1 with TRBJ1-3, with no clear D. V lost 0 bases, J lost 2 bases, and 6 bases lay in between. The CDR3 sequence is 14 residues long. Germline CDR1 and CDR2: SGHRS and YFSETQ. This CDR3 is CASSLEAAGNTIYF. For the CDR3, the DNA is TGCGCCAGCAGCTTGGAAGCTGCTGGAAACACCATATATTTT. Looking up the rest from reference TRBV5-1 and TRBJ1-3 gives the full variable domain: KAGVTQTPRYLIKTRGQQVTLSCSPISGHRSVSWYQQTPGQGLQFLFEYFSETQRNKGNFPGRFSGRQFSNSRSEMNVSTLELGDSALYLCASSLEAAGNTIYFGEGSWLTVV.

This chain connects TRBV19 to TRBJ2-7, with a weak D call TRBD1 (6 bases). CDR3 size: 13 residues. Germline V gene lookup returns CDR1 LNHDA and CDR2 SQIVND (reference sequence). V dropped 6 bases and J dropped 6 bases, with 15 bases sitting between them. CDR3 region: CASSQGYLGEQYF. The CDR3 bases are TGTGCCAGTAGCCAGGGGTACCTTGGCGAGCAGTACTTC.

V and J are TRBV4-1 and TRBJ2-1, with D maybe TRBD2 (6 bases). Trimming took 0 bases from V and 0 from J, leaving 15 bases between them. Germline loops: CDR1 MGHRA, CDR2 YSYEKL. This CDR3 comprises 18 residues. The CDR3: CASSQEFRLGSSYNEQFF. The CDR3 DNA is TGCGCCAGCAGCCAAGAATTTAGGCTCGGGAGCTCCTACAATGAGCAGTTCTTC.

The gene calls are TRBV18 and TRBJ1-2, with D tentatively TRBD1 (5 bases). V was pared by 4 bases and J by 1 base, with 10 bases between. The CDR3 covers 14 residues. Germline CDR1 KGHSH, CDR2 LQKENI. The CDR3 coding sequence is TGTGCCAGCTCACTACAAAGGGGTAACTATGGCTACACCTTC. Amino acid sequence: CASSLQRGNYGYTF.

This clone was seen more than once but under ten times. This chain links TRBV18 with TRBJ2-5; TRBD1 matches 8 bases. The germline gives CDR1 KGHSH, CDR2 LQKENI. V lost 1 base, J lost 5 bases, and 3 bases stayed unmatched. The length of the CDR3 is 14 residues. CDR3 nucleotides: TGTGCCAGCTCACCACTTACAGGGGGGGAGACCCAGTACTTC. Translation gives CASSPLTGGETQYF.

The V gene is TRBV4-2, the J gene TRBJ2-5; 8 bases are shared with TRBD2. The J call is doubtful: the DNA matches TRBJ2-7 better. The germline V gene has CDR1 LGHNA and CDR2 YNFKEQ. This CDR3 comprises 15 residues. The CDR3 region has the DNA TGTGCCAGCAGCTCCAGCGGGAGCCCCTCCTACGAGCAGTACTTC. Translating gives CASSSSGSPSYEQYF.

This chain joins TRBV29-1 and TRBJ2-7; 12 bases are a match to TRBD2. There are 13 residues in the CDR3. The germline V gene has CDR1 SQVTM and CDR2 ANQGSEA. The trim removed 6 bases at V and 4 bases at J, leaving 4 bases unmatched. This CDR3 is CSVAGTSGYEQYF. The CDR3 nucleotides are TGCAGCGTCGCCGGGACTAGCGGGTACGAGCAGTACTTC.

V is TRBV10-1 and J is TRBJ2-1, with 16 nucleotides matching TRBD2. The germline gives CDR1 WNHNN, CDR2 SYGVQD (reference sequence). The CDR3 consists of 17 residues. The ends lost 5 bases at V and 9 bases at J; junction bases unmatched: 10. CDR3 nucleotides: TGCGCCAGCAGTTCCTTGGCGGGACTAGCGGGAGGGGGTGAGCAGTTCTTC. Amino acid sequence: CASSSLAGLAGGGEQFF.

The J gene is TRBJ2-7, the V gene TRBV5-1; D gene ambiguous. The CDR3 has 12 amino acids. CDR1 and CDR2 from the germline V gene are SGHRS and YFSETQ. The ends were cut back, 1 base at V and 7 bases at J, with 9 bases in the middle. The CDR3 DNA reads TGCGCCAGCAGCTTGAGGGAAGGGGAGCAGTACTTC. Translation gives CASSLREGEQYF.

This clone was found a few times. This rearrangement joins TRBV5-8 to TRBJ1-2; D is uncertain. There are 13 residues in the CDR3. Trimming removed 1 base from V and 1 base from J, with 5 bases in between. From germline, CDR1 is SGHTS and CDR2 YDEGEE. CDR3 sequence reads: CASSLLNNYGYTF. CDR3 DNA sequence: TGTGCCAGCAGCTTGCTCAATAACTATGGCTACACCTTC.

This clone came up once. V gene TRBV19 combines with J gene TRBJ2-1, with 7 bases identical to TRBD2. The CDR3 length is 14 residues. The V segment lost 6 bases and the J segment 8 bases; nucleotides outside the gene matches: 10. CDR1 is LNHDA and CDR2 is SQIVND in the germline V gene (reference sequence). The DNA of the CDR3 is TGTGCCAGTAGAGCGGGGCGGTACGGCGATGAGCAGTTCTTC. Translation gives CASRAGRYGDEQFF.

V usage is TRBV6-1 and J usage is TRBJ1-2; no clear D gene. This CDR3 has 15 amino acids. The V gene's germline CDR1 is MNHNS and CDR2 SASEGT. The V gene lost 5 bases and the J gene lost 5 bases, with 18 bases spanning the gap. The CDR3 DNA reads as TGTGCCAGCAGTATCCGGGATGGTGGAGGGTATGGCTACACCTTC. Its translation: CASSIRDGGGYGYTF.